This is a list of T cell receptor beta chains from one sample in a study of Ad26.COV2.S vaccination and SARS-CoV-2 variants. TCRdb's copy holds only in-frame clones and misses some; the assay was immunoSEQ multiplex PCR. Of some 450,000 clones in the sample, around 90% were seen once. The sample was peripheral blood, taken in a trial of Ad26.COV2.S vaccine versus placebo. These receptors all stem from a person aged 18-65 years who received the Ad26.COV2.S COVID-19 vaccine or a placebo. Both conserved end residues are part of each CDR3. Fields, in order: CDR3 protein, J gene, V gene, clone size. Size is omitted from some rows. Given values are once, few, many or a class for expanded clones.

CDR3aa: CASRSVRGPQPQHF
j_gene: TRBJ1-5
v_gene: TRBV28
abundance: -

CDR3aa: CASSPAGGSRNQPQHF
j_gene: TRBJ1-5
v_gene: TRBV18
abundance: -

CDR3aa: CATSDWGRVDGTQYF
j_gene: TRBJ2-3
v_gene: TRBV24-1
abundance: -

CDR3aa: CASSLGAGSNEQFF
j_gene: TRBJ2-1
v_gene: TRBV7-9
abundance: -

CDR3aa: CASSLVQTNYGYTF
j_gene: TRBJ1-2
v_gene: TRBV5-6
abundance: -

CDR3aa: CASSRLTGGEETQYF
j_gene: TRBJ2-5
v_gene: TRBV4-1
abundance: -

CDR3aa: CASSLGGLEQYF
j_gene: TRBJ2-7
v_gene: TRBV7-9
abundance: few

CDR3aa: CASSGRNLSSNTGELFF
j_gene: TRBJ2-2
v_gene: TRBV23-1
abundance: -

CDR3aa: CASSDLRGQEAFF
j_gene: TRBJ1-1
v_gene: TRBV2
abundance: -

CDR3aa: CASSYIGPGSGELFF
j_gene: TRBJ2-2
v_gene: TRBV27
abundance: -

CDR3aa: CSVRWSPTYEQYF
j_gene: TRBJ2-7
v_gene: TRBV29-1
abundance: -

CDR3aa: CASSNRQGLYGYTF
j_gene: TRBJ1-2
v_gene: TRBV6-2/TRBV6-3
abundance: -